Included here is one T cell receptor (beta chain) sequence, with context. Its matching antigen is unknown. This CDR3 comprises 14 residues. Trimming stripped 7 bases from V and 5 bases from J, with 18 bases between. The germline CDR1 and CDR2 sequences are SGHRS and YFSETQ. The sample belongs to a study of blood T cells in healthy people across ages. Findings and caveats of the study: Age advanced and TCR beta diversity per million T cells fell, roughly linearly.

A second PCR, run for roughly 7 to 11 cycles, used a sample-barcoded 5' primer plus a J-beta primer mix. MiXCR, run by TCRdb on the 5' RACE reads, gives a single entry per CDR3 protein. The sample includes about 1,400,000 distinct CDR3 sequences, approximately 38% of them seen just once. The specimen was blood. This rearrangement joins TRBV5-1 to TRBJ2-5, with D uncertain. The clonotype comes from a young woman in good health. The CDR3 loop is CASREQLTTETQYF. The DNA for the CDR3 is TGCGCCAGCCGAGAACAGCTTACGACGGAGACCCAGTACTTC.